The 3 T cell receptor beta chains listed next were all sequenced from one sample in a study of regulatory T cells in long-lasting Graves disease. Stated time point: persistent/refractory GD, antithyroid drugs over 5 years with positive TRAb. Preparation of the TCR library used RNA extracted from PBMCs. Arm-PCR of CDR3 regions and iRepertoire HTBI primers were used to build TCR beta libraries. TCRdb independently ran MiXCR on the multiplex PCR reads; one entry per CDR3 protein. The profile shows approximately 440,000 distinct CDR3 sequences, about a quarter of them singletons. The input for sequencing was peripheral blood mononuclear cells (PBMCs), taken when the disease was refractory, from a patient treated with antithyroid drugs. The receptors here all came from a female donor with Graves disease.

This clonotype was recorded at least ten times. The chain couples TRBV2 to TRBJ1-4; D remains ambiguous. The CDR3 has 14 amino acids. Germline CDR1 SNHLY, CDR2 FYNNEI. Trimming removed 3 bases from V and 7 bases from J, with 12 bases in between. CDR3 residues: CASSESGMAEKLFF. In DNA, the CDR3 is TGTGCCAGCAGTGAGTCGGGGATGGCTGAAAAACTGTTTTTT.

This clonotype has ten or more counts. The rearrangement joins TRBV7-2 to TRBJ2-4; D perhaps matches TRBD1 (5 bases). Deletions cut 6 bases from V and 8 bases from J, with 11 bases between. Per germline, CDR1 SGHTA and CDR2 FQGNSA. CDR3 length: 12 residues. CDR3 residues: CASSPEGDIQYF. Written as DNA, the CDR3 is TGTGCCAGCAGTCCTGAAGGGGACATTCAGTACTTC.

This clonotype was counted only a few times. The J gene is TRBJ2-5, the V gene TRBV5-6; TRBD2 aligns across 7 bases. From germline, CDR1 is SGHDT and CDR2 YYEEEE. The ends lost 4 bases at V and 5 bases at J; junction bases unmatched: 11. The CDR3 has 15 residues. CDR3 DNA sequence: TGTGCCAGCAGCCTCCCCGGACTAGGGTGGGAGACCCAGTACTTC. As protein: CASSLPGLGWETQYF. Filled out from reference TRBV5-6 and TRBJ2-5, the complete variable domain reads DAGVTQSPTHLIKTRGQQVTLRCSPKSGHDTVSWYQQALGQGPQFIFQYYEEEERQRGNFPDRFSGHQFPNYSSELNVNALLLGDSALYLCASSLPGLGWETQYFGPGTRLLVL.